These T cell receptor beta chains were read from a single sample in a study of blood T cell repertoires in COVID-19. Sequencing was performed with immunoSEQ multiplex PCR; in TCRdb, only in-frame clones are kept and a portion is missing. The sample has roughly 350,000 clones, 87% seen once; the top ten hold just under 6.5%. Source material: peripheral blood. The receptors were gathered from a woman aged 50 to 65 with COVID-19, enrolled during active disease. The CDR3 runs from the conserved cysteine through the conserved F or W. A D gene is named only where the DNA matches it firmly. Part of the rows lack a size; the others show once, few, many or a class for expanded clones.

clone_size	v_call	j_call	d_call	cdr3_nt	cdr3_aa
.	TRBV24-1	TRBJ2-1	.	TGTGCCACCAGCCACTACAATGAGCAGTTCTTC	CATSHYNEQFF
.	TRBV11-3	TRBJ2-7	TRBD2	TGTGCCAGCCCAAAGACTAGCGGGAGGTCCTACGAGCAGTACTTC	CASPKTSGRSYEQYF
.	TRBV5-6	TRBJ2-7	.	TGTGCCAGCAGCTTGGGAACAGGGTCCGCCTACGAGCAGTACTTC	CASSLGTGSAYEQYF
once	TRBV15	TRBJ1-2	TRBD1	TGTGCCACCAGCAGAGGGGCAGGGGGATTAAACTATGGCTACACCTTC	CATSRGAGGLNYGYTF
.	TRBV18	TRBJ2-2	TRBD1	TGTGCCAGCTCACCCCAGGGGGCTTCGAACACCGGGGAGCTGTTTTTT	CASSPQGASNTGELFF
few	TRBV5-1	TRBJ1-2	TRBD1	TGCGCCAGCAGCTCCCTCCGGACAGGGGAGAGTGGCTACACCTTC	CASSSLRTGESGYTF
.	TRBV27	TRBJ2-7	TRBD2	TGTGCCAGCAGTTTATTCCGCGGGACTAGCGGATACTCCTACGAGCAGTACTTC	CASSLFRGTSGYSYEQYF
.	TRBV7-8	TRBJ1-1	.	TGTGCCAGCAGCCTGATGGGGGGGACTGAAGCTTTCTTT	CASSLMGGTEAFF
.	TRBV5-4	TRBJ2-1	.	TGTGCCAGCAGCTTCGCGGGTGGTTCCTACAATGAGCAGTTCTTC	CASSFAGGSYNEQFF
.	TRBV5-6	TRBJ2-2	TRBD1	TGTGCCAGCAGCTTGGATGGGACAGGATCCACCGGGGAGCTGTTTTTT	CASSLDGTGSTGELFF
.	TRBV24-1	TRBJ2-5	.	TGTGCCACCAGTGATGGGGCGGAGACCCAGTACTTC	CATSDGAETQYF
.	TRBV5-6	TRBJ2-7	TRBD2	TGTGCCAGCAGCTCCTTGACTAGCGGGAGTCTGTACTTC	CASSSLTSGSLYF
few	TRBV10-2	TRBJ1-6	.	TGCGCCAGCAGTGATAACAGAAATTCACCCCTCCACTTT	CASSDNRNSPLHF
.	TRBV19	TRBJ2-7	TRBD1	TGTGCCAGTAGTACTACGGGACAGCTCTACGAGCAGTACTTC	CASSTTGQLYEQYF
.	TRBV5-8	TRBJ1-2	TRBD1	TGTGCCAGCAGCTTGGGTGACAGGGCTGACTATGGCTACACCTTC	CASSLGDRADYGYTF
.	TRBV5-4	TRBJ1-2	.	TGTGCCAGCAGCCAGGACAGTATCTATGGCTACACCTTC	CASSQDSIYGYTF
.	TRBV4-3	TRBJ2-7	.	TGCGCCAGCAGCCAACTGGCTAGCCGCCTATCCTACGAGCAGTACTTC	CASSQLASRLSYEQYF
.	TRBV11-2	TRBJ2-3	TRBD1	TGTGCCAGCAGCTTGAACGGACAGGGGGCGCCGACAGATACGCAGTATTTT	CASSLNGQGAPTDTQYF
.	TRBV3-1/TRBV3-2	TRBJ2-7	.	TGTGCCAGCAGCCGAAGCCCGGGGATGGGGTACGAGCAGTACTTC	CASSRSPGMGYEQYF
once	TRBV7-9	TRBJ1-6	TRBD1	TGTGCCAGCAGCTCGGGACAGCGTAATTCACCCCTCCACTTT	CASSSGQRNSPLHF
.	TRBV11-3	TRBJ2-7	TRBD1	TGTGCCAGCAGCTTGTATCGCGACAGGGACGAGCAGTACTTC	CASSLYRDRDEQYF
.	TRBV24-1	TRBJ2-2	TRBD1	TGTGCCACCAGTGACCGGACCGGGACAGGGCTCAACACCGGGGAGCTGTTTTTT	CATSDRTGTGLNTGELFF
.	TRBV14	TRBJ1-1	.	TGTGCCAGCAGCCAAGAGGCAGGGGTTTTGAGCACTGAAGCTTTCTTT	CASSQEAGVLSTEAFF
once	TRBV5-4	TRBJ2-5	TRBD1	TGTGCCAGCAGCTTGGGACAGGGGGCTAGGGAGACCCAGTACTTC	CASSLGQGARETQYF
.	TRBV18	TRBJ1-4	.	TGTGCCAGCTCACCAACAGTAAATGAAAAACTGTTTTTT	CASSPTVNEKLFF
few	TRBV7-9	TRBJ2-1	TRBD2	TGTGCCAGCAGCTCCCCTAGCGGGAGGGACAATGAGCAGTTCTTC	CASSSPSGRDNEQFF
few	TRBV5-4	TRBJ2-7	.	TGTGCCAGCAGCTTGGGGCCGACCTACGAGCAGTACTTC	CASSLGPTYEQYF
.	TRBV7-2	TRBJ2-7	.	TGTGCCAGCAGCTGGGGACAACTAAGCTCCTACGAGCAGTACTTC	CASSWGQLSSYEQYF
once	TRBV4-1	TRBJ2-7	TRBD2	TGCGCCAGCAGCCACCTCCTCCTGACTAGCGGGAGGAACTACGAGCAGTACTTC	CASSHLLLTSGRNYEQYF
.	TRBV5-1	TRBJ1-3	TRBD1	TGCGCCAGCGCGGGGACAGCTGGAAACACCATATATTTT	CASAGTAGNTIYF
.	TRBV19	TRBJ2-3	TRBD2	TGTGCCAGTGCAACCGGGACTAGCGTAGATACGCAGTATTTT	CASATGTSVDTQYF
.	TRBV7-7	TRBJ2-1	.	TGTGCCAGCAGCTCCGCTCAACCCTCCGGGACTTCCAAGCTTAGCTCCTACAATGAGCAGTTCTTC	CASSSAQPSGTSKLSSYNEQFF
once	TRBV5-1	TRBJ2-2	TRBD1	TGCGCCAGCAGCCCGGAAGGGGGCCTGGGCGGTAGTAGGGAGCTGTTTTTT	CASSPEGGLGGSRELFF
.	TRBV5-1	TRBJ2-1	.	TGCGCCAGCAGCCTTAGCGGAAACGCGTACAATGAGCAGTTCTTC	CASSLSGNAYNEQFF
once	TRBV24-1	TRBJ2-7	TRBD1	TGTGCCACCAGTGATTCTTTGGACAGGGCCCCCTACGAGCAGTACTTC	CATSDSLDRAPYEQYF
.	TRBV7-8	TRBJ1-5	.	TGTGCCAGCAGCACTAATCCCCGGGGGGCTTTCTTTCAGCCCCAGCATTTT	CASSTNPRGAFFQPQHF
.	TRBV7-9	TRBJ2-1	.	TGTGCCAGCAGCCTCCTCGGGGGGCGCCCCAATGAGCAGTTCTTC	CASSLLGGRPNEQFF
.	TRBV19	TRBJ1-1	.	TGTGCCAGCACTGGACAGTTAGGAGTGAACACTGAAGCTTTCTTT	CASTGQLGVNTEAFF
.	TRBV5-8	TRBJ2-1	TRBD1	TGTGCCAGCAGCTTGGGGGTCGACAGGGGGCTGGATGAGCAGTTCTTC	CASSLGVDRGLDEQFF
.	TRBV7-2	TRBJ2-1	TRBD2	TGTGCCAGCAGCTTAATGGCTAGCGGGTACTACAATGAGCAGTTCTTC	CASSLMASGYYNEQFF
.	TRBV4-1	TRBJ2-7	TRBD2	TGCGCCAGCAGCCAAGGACTAGCGGGGGGAAGCTCCTACGAGCAGTACTTC	CASSQGLAGGSSYEQYF
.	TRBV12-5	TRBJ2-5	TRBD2	TGTGCTAGTGGCCTGGGGCTAGCGGGAGCATCCGGGACCCAGTACTTC	CASGLGLAGASGTQYF
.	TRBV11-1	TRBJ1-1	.	TGTGCCAGCAGCTTGGGGAGAAACACTGAAGCTTTCTTT	CASSLGRNTEAFF
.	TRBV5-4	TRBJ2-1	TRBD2	TGTGCCAGCAGCAAGACTAGCGGACCTAGGAGTCCCTACAATGAGCAGTTCTTC	CASSKTSGPRSPYNEQFF
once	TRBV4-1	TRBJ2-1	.	TGCGCCAGCAGCCACAACACAGCTCCTTCCTACAATGAGCAGTTCTTC	CASSHNTAPSYNEQFF
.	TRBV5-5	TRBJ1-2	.	TGTGCCAGCAGCTATTCTCCCGGGGACAAAAATGGCTACACCTTC	CASSYSPGDKNGYTF
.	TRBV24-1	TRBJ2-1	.	TGTGCCACCCAGACTGACTACAATGAGCAGTTCTTC	CATQTDYNEQFF
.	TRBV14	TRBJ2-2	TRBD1	TGTGCCAGCAGCCAAGTACAGGGGAGCACCGGGGAGCTGTTTTTT	CASSQVQGSTGELFF
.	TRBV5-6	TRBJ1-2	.	TGTGCCAGCAGATCCACATCGGCAGGGGTGGAAGGCTACACCTTC	CASRSTSAGVEGYTF
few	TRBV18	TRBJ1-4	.	TGTGCCAGCTCACGAAGAGACGGAGGTAATGAAAAACTGTTTTTT	CASSRRDGGNEKLFF
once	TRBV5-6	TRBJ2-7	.	TGTGCCAGCAGCTCCACCTACGAGCAGTACTTC	CASSSTYEQYF
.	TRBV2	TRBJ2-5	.	TGTGCCAGCAGTGTCGGGGTCTCGGAGACCCAGTACTTC	CASSVGVSETQYF
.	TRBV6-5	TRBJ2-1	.	TGTGCCAGCAGTCCCTGGGGGCTACAGGATGAGCAGTTCTTC	CASSPWGLQDEQFF
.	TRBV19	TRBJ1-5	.	TGTGCCAGTAGTCGTACAGGGCCCCAGGGAAATCAGCCCCAGCATTTT	CASSRTGPQGNQPQHF
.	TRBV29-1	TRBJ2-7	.	TGCAGCGTCGGCGACATTAAGTCCTACGAGCAGTACTTC	CSVGDIKSYEQYF
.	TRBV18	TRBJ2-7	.	TGTGCCAGCTCACCACCCCAAACGTCGGGTTACGAGCAGTACTTC	CASSPPQTSGYEQYF